This TCR beta chain was sequenced in a study of shared clonotypes between healthy human individuals. Overall study results and limits: Relative to their counterparts shared across all four donors, non-shared clonotypes exhibited diminished generation probabilities.

The V end lost 1 base, the J end lost 4 bases, and 19 bases lay between the germline ends. Germline V CDR1 and CDR2: SGHTA, FQGTGA. The CDR3 sequence is 17 residues long. Per the original data handling: Sequence data from immunoSEQ were junction-only and lacked quality scores; consequently, filtering differed. Libraries were prepared by immunoSEQ multiplex PCR; TCRdb keeps only in-frame clonotypes and omits some of them. The V and J calls and the clone size are those of that table, but D and trimming were determined from the DNA. In the table there are roughly 680,000 clones, just under 75% of which are singletons. As for this clone: Its target is not known.

This chain links TRBV7-3 with TRBJ1-1; tentatively, D is TRBD1 (5 bases). The sample comprised memory CD4+ T cells sorted from blood. Subset here: CD45RA-negative fraction. The source is a young woman in good health. CDR3: CASSLRPSGSGATEAFF. Here the CDR3 DNA reads TGTGCCAGCAGCTTAAGGCCATCAGGTTCTGGGGCCACTGAAGCTTTCTTT.